Presented here are 10 T cell receptor beta chains from one specimen sequenced in a study of blood T cell repertoires in COVID-19 (dated by TCRdb to 2020 to 2021). Receptors were amplified or captured by the immunoSEQ multiplex PCR assay. Sourced from immuneACCESS, this table was stored by TCRdb with only in-frame sequences that have V and J called. A share of the clones is absent; for the studies checked, an unresolved V gene accounts for under half, and the remainder has no known explanation. The sample data list over 130,000 clones, and 84% of these were observed just once. The top ten clonotypes cover 3% to 3.5% of the sample. Sequencing input: PBMCs or T cells enriched from blood (not recorded which). Every receptor here comes from a woman in her forties or fifties with acute COVID-19.

The chain joins TRBV11-2 to TRBJ2-4; 7 bases align to TRBD1. Germline V lookup: CDR1 SGHAT, CDR2 FQNNGV. V was clipped by 4 bases and J by 0 bases; unmatched bases: 9. The CDR3 runs to 17 residues. The CDR3 sequence: CASSSIQQGKAKNIQYF. The CDR3 DNA sequence: TGTGCCAGCAGCTCTATACAACAGGGGAAAGCCAAAAACATTCAGTACTTC.

J is TRBJ2-3 and V is TRBV7-8, with D unclear. Germline V gene data show CDR1 as SGHVS and CDR2 as FQNEAQ. CDR3 length: 14 residues. V gave up 6 bases and J gave up 7 bases, with 17 bases separating them. The CDR3 region is CASRPEILANTQYF. CDR3 sequence (DNA): TGTGCCAGCAGACCAGAAATTCTGGCCAATACGCAGTATTTT.

V gene TRBV7-8 combines with J gene TRBJ1-5, with TRBD1 identical over 12 bases. This CDR3 spans 16 amino acids. Losses at the gene ends were 4 bases for V and 7 bases for J; bases not matched to a gene: 8. Germline V gene data show CDR1 as SGHVS and CDR2 as FQNEAQ. This CDR3 is CASSWGQGARTQPQHF. CDR3 sequence (DNA): TGTGCCAGCAGCTGGGGACAGGGGGCGCGAACCCAGCCCCAGCATTTT.

The rearrangement joins TRBV7-3 to TRBJ1-2; unclear D gene. The CDR3 totals 13 residues. V shed 3 bases and J shed 4 bases, with 9 bases lying between them. Looked up from germline, CDR1 is SGHTA and CDR2 is FQGTGA. CDR3 DNA sequence: TGTGCCAGCAGCTTTGGGCAGCCCTATGGCTACACCTTC. This gives the protein CASSFGQPYGYTF.

The V and J genes are TRBV7-9 and TRBJ1-1; 8 bases map to TRBD1. The CDR3 loop spans 15 amino acids. Looked up from germline, CDR1 is SEHNR and CDR2 is FQNEAQ (reference sequence). V shed 6 bases and J 4 bases; nucleotides not matched to a gene: 10. The CDR3, as DNA: TGTGCCAGCAGTCCAGGGGGCAGGGTGGTCACTGAAGCTTTCTTT. This codes for CASSPGGRVVTEAFF.

The chain recombines TRBV24-1 with TRBJ1-2, with D unresolved. The CDR3 length is 12 residues. Germline V gene data show CDR1 as KGHDR and CDR2 as SFDVKD. V was trimmed by 0 bases and J by 8 bases, leaving 6 bases between them. CDR3 residues: CATSDLAQGYTF. The CDR3, as DNA: TGTGCCACCAGTGATTTGGCTCAGGGCTACACCTTC.

This clone was observed a single time. The rearrangement links TRBV27 to TRBJ2-5, with a weak D call TRBD1 (5 bases). This CDR3 has 14 residues. Germline values: CDR1 MNHEY, CDR2 SMNVEV (reference sequence). Between the trimmed V and J ends, which lost 3 bases and 5 bases, there was a span of 13 bases. CDR3 in DNA: TGTGCCAGCAGTTTCTCCGCAGGGTCGGAGACCCAGTACTTC. Translation gives CASSFSAGSETQYF.

By sample fraction, this clone is medium-sized. This chain uses TRBV11-3 with TRBJ2-2, with TRBD1 identical over 9 bases. This CDR3 spans 15 amino acids. V shed 6 bases, J shed 3 bases, and the junction held 5 bases outside the gene matches. Per germline, CDR1 SGHNT and CDR2 YENEEA. Here the CDR3 reads CASRRDRVDTGELFF. Written as DNA, the CDR3 is TGTGCCAGCAGGAGGGACAGGGTTGACACCGGGGAGCTGTTTTTT.

The chain links TRBV5-8 to TRBJ2-2; TRBD1 agrees at 10 bases. This CDR3 is 14 amino acids long. Trimming cost V 4 bases and J 6 bases; bases outside gene matches: 3. Germline V lookup: CDR1 SGHTS, CDR2 YDEGEE. Written as DNA, the CDR3 is TGTGCCAGCAGCACCGGGACAGGGGCCGGGGAGCTGTTTTTT. This sequence encodes CASSTGTGAGELFF.

This sequence joins TRBV5-5 and TRBJ1-2; a possible D gene is TRBD1 (5 bases). The CDR3 spans 13 residues. CDR1 is SGHKS and CDR2 is YYEKEE in the germline V gene (reference sequence). V lost 4 bases to trimming and J lost 4 bases, with 11 bases between them. The CDR3 nucleotides read TGTGCCAGCAGCCAAGACAGTCCCTATGGCTACACCTTC. This codes for CASSQDSPYGYTF. Together with reference TRBV5-5 and TRBJ1-2, the CDR3 gives the full variable domain: DAGVTQSPTHLIKTRGQQVTLRCSPISGHKSVSWYQQVLGQGPQFIFQYYEKEERGRGNFPDRFSARQFPNYSSELNVNALLLGDSALYLCASSQDSPYGYTFGSGTRLTVV.